Listed here is a single TCR beta chain. This clonotype was picked up many times. Which antigen it targets is not known. The sample holds no much larger clone one base away, and base qualities are not on file. The data are from a study of T cell repertoires in cytomegalovirus infection (dated by TCRdb to about 2019). Looking at the study overall: Because public TCR beta signatures pointed to carriage of CMV infection together with the matching HLA type, the HLA type of each donor mattered for the analysis.

Study-wide findings and limitations: The ex vivo response was dominated by HLA-C-restricted CMV-specific TCR beta clonotypes, and the single most frequent clonotype in two of eight donors was supplied by these HLA-C-restricted clonotypes. In both this cohort and an independent roughly 350-donor cohort, the cumulative frequency of public TCR beta family members distinguished carriers of CMV infection plus the relevant HLA type.

From its cysteine to its phenylalanine, the CDR3 spans 12 amino acids. Only the CDR3 region is kept as DNA, spanning 36 bases read in frame from base 1. Via the germline V gene (reference sequence), CDR1 is SGHKS and CDR2 YYEKEE. V is trimmed back by 7 bases and J by 6 bases, and the junction contains 4 bases that no gene match accounts for. Sequencing was carried out with an Illumina HiSeq 1500. The public reads were quality trimmed at Q25 with fastp and then assembled into clones with MiXCR by TCRdb, keeping productive beta chains. Rows matching on CDR3 protein sequence are summarized as one entry with the most common DNA and genes. This sample lists 290,000 or so distinct CDR3 sequences; around 10% were detected once. The top ten hold over 2.5% of the sample.

The sequence links TRBV5-5 to TRBJ2-1; the junction holds 7 bases that match TRBD1. Sequencing was carried out using PBMCs. The sequence derives from a human donor in good health (CMV status not recorded). Some clones in this sample may be carry-over from other donors' samples. Here the CDR3 is given as CASLQGSNEQFF. The DNA sequence follows: TGTGCCAGCCTACAGGGGAGCAATGAGCAGTTCTTC. The entire variable domain, with the stretches around the CDR3 drawn from the reference TRBV5-5 and TRBJ2-1 proteins, is DAGVTQSPTHLIKTRGQQVTLRCSPISGHKSVSWYQQVLGQGPQFIFQYYEKEERGRGNFPDRFSARQFPNYSSELNVNALLLGDSALYLCASLQGSNEQFFGPGTRLTVL.